This TCR beta chain came from a study of T cells after yellow fever vaccination (dated by TCRdb to 2018 to 2020). At the level of the whole study: Libraries from fractions with low cell numbers were prepared with the SMART-Seq v4 Ultra Low Input RNA kit. Bulk TCR alpha and beta repertoires were sequenced longitudinally to track T-cell clones before and after primary and booster YFV17D yellow fever vaccination. Two healthy male donors made up the cohort, one aged 18 to 30 years and the other aged 30 to 40 years. Bulk PBMC replicates and cell subsets were isolated from blood drawn at multiple timepoints before and after both primary and secondary immunization. Study-wide findings and limitations: After the booster, most clones that had expanded after primary vaccination were detected again (roughly 96% of CD4 and about 88% of CD8), suggesting broad maintenance of memory. Because the study included only a couple of donors, the extent to which the findings can be generalized is limited. Because abundant contaminating clonotypes from the bulk population could be contained in FACS-sorted repertoires, computational filtering was required. A small share of clonotypes was detected in both CD4 and CD8 compartments, with the overlap likely arising from convergent recombination. The secondary T-cell response was found to be weaker but faster than the primary response, with a peak reached on day 5 rather than on day 15.

Sequencing relied on an Illumina NovaSeq 6000. Synthesis of TCR cDNA relied on 5'RACE template switching, a step that introduced a universal primer site along with unique molecular identifiers. Priming of cDNA synthesis was performed from both the TCR alpha and TCR beta constant segments. Two PCR steps were used to amplify libraries, with sample barcodes and sequencing adapters being added in the second step. Sequencing of the libraries was done on either Illumina HiSeq 2500 (2x100 bp) or NovaSeq (2x150 bp). The authors' analysis ran thus. MIGEC was used to demultiplex reads and collapse the reads into UMI consensus sequences, and MiXCR was used for V(D)J alignment. Vaccine-responding clonotypes were defined with edgeR using replicate PBMC samples, requiring FDR below 0.01 and a log2 fold change above 5 up to day 15. Bulk clonotypes were assigned CD4 or CD8 identity according to which sequenced CD4 or CD8 repertoire held them at higher abundance. TCRdb redid the processing of the public reads, applying fastp at Q25 and MiXCR, and retained in-frame beta chains. Every distinct CDR3 protein forms one entry, paired with its most common genes and DNA. TCRdb, not the authors, supplied the V and J calls. This sample lists 300,000 to 400,000 distinct CDR3 sequences; approximately 12% were detected once. 2.5% to 4% of the sample goes to the ten largest clones.

As encoded in the germline V gene, CDR1 is MNHEY while CDR2 is SVGEGT. V is clipped by 7 bases and J by 4 bases, and the sequence between their germline boundaries is 13 bases long. CDR3 length: 14 amino acids, cysteine to phenylalanine. Here the CDR3 DNA is all that survives: 42 bases in frame from base 1. This clonotype was observed a handful of times. Its antigen target is currently unknown. No qualities accompany the bases; no much larger clone lies one base away. This sample's treatment or condition label indicates: live attenuated yellow fever vaccine strain. A standard Ficoll-Paque protocol was used to isolate PBMCs from peripheral blood. CD4 and CD8 T-cell fractions were isolated with Dynabeads CD4 and CD8 positive selection kits. RNA was extracted with TriZol from bulk PBMCs, CD4 and CD8 fractions, and dextramer-positive and dextramer-negative fractions.

The source is a man between 18 and 29 years old who received the YFV17D yellow fever vaccine. Sequencing was performed on CD4+ T cells sorted from PBMCs, taken 15 days after the yellow fever booster vaccination. Recombination linked TRBV6-2 or TRBV6-3 to TRBJ2-2; the D gene cannot be named for sure. The CDR3 sequence is CASKRPFPTGELFF. The nucleotide sequence is given as TGTGCCAGCAAACGGCCCTTTCCCACCGGGGAGCTGTTTTTT.